This T cell receptor (beta chain) was observed in a study of PD-1 blockade in classical Hodgkin lymphoma. This CDR3 region has 14 residues. Trimming cost V 4 bases and J 3 bases, with 12 bases left between them. Germline assignment: CDR1 PRHDT and CDR2 FYEKMQ (reference sequence). Every patient was affected by relapse after autologous stem cell transplantation, while exposure to brentuximab vedotin was not uniform. As concerns this clone: The antigen remains undetermined.

TCRdb keeps only in-frame clones here, not all; method: immunoSEQ multiplex PCR. The repertoire consists of 50,000 to 75,000 clones, with approximately 88% occurring once and the leading ten covering roughly an eighth. Study results and caveats: In newly diagnosed patients, baseline TCR diversity was reportedly below that of healthy donors.

The clonotype was recovered from a human donor with classical Hodgkin lymphoma. Here the sequenced sample was peripheral blood mononuclear cells (PBMCs), taken at baseline. The V call is TRBV13, the J call TRBJ1-2; D is undetermined. As DNA, the CDR3 is TGTGCCAGCAGCTCCCCGAATATACACTATGGCTACACCTTC. Protein product: CASSSPNIHYGYTF.